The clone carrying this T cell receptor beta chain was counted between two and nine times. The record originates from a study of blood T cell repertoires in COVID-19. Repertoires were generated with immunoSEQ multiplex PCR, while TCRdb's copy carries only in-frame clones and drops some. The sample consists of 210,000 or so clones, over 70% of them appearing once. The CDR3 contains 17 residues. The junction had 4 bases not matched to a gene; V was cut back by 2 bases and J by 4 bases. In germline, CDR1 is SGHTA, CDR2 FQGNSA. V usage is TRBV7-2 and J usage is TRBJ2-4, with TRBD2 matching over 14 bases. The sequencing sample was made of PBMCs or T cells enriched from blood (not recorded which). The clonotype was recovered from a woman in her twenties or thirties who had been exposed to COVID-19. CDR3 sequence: CASSLPGLAGVKNIQYF. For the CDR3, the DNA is TGTGCCAGCAGCTTACCGGGACTAGCGGGAGTGAAAAACATTCAGTACTTC.